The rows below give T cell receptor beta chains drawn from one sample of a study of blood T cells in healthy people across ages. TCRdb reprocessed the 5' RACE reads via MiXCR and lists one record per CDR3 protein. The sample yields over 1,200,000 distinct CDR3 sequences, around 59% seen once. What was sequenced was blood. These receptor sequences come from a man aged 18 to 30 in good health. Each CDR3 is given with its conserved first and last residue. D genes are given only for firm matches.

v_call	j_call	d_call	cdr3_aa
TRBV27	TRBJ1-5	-	CASSLLGVGGPNQPQHF
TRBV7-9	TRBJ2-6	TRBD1	CASSLLGLQGAYGANVLTF
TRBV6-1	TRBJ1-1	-	CASTFGGVNTEAFF
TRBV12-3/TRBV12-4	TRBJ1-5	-	CASSRQRYQPQHF
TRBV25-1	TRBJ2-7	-	CASSDVVMSHEQYF
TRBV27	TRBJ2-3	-	CASSLSSTWGDTQYF
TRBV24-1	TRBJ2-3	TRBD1	CATSDRDRGLSDTQYF
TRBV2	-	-	CASAWGNGQTQYF
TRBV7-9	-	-	CASSEGLAETQYF
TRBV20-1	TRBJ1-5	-	CSARTTGRFGNQPQHF
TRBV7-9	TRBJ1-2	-	CASSADRLYGYTF
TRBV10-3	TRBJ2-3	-	CAIRSGGPGSTDTRYF
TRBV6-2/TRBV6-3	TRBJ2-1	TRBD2	CASRAGGVAGGPFNEQFF
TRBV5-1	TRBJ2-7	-	CASSLGDGHYEQYF
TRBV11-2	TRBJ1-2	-	CASSLSRGGANYGYTF
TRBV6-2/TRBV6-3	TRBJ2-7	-	CASSYSKTREQYF
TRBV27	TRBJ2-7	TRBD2	CASSLRLAGVHEQYF
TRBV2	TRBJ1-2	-	CASSEGPQYYGYTF
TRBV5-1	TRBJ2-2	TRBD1	CASSLSGTEYGELFF
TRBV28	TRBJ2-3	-	CASSLGNDGDTQYF
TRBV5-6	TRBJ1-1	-	CASSPMDSMNTEAFF
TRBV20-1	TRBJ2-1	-	CSATSRGDEQFF
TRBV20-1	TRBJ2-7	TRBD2	CSVSGTSGSYEQYF
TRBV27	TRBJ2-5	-	CASSLTASGGGGRQETQYF
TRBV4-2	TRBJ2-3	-	CASSQEGPRTDTQYF
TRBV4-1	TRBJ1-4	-	CASSHPFFLDKKNEKLFF
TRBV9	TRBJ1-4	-	CASSATGGEEKLFF
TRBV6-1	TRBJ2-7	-	CASSGVPDLQYEQYF
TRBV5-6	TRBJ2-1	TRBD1	CASSLQGRWQFF
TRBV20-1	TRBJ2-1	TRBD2	CSARAHGRALNEQFF
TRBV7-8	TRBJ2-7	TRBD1	CASSLEPPGTGSYEQYF
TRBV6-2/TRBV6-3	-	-	CASRGTRETYEQYF
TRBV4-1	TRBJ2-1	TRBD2	CASSPRGSGSLDEQFF
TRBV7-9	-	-	CASSMSLQETQYF
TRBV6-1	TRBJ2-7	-	CASSERVNSISYEQYF
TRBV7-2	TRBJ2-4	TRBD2	CASSPRTSGSNIQYF
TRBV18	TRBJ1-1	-	CASSRDGSMNTEAFF